This T cell receptor beta chain was recorded in a study of lymphopenia after photon versus proton radiotherapy. The study, taken as a whole, reports: After the lymphocyte nadir, photon-treated repertoires showed oligoclonal expansion, especially of CD8+ Temra cells.

This CDR3 is built from 16 residues. V was pared by 1 base and J by 4 bases, with 16 bases between. Germline V CDR1 and CDR2: SGHTA, FQGNSA. About this clone itself: The antigen remains unidentified.

Here immunoSEQ multiplex PCR was the method, and the copy in TCRdb shows in-frame clones only, minus some. This sample has approximately 70,000 clones; roughly 90% occur once, and the top ten carry 13%. This chain links TRBV7-2 with TRBJ1-2; possible D gene TRBD1, 6 bases. Sequencing was performed on peripheral blood, taken from a patient treated with proton-based radiotherapy. This TCR was sampled from an elderly man with esophageal cancer. The CDR3 spells CASSLEVGGIGYGYTF. The CDR3, as DNA: TGTGCCAGCAGCTTAGAGGTGGGGGGCATTGGCTATGGCTACACCTTC.